This T cell receptor (beta chain) was sequenced in a study of T cell responses to AZD1222 COVID-19 vaccine. For the study at large: The analysis combined second doses at about 4 or about 12 weeks. Points from the study as a whole: After the peak T cell response, and only then, were repertoires sampled. Baseline seropositivity characterized only six AZD1222 recipients. The reported proportion of spike-specific TCRs targeting unmutated variant regions was nearly half.

The repertoire was sequenced with immunoSEQ multiplex PCR; TCRdb's copy has only in-frame clones and lacks some. The table records about 120,000 clones, 85% to 90% of them present only once. The length of the CDR3 is 13 residues. V lost 7 bases and J lost 2, with 10 bases in between. Germline CDR1 MGHDK, CDR2 SYGVNS. A remark on this clone: No antigen is known for it.

This clonotype was obtained from an adult in good health. The material sequenced was peripheral blood, taken on day 0 of AZD1222 vaccination. The rearrangement joins TRBV25-1 to TRBJ2-3; TRBD1 is a possible D gene (6 bases). For the CDR3, the DNA is TGTGCCAGCACGGACAGACTCACAGATACGCAGTATTTT. This encodes CASTDRLTDTQYF.